This TCR beta chain emerged from a study of cytomegalovirus exposure and HLA in healthy donors. It was with 60 Vbeta and 13 Jbeta primers that the PCR ran. This table comes from immunoSEQ multiplex PCR, and its TCRdb copy is limited to in-frame clones, with some not included. The sample holds over 150,000 clones; around 72% are singletons and the top ten take about 1.3%. This clone was detected only a few times. Its antigen is not identified. The study, taken as a whole, reports: The later analysis indicated that the majority of CMV-associated TCR beta chains appeared HLA-restricted.

This receptor was taken from a man aged 18 to 29 in good health and CMV-seronegative. The sample consisted of PBMCs.

The CDR3 protein is CASSPSLAGSSYEQYF. The CDR3 coding sequence is TGTGCCAGCAGCCCTTCTCTAGCGGGGAGCTCCTACGAGCAGTACTTC. V usage is TRBV7-8 and J usage is TRBJ2-7; 9 nucleotides align to TRBD2. This CDR3 has 16 residues. Germline lookup yields CDR1 SGHVS and CDR2 FQNEAQ. The V gene end was trimmed by 5 bases and the J gene end by 0 bases; junction bases not matched to a gene: 8.